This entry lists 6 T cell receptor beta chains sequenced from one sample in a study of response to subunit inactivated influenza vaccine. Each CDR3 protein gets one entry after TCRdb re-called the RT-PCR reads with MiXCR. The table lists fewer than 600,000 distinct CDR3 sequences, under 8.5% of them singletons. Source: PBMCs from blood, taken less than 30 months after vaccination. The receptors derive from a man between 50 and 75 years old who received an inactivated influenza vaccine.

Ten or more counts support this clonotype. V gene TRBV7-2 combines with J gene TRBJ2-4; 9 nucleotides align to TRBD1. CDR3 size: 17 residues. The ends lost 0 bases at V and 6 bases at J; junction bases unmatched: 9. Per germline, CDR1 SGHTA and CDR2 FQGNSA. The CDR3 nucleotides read TGTGCCAGCAGCTTAGCAGCGACCGGGACAGGGCGAAACATTCAGTACTTC. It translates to CASSLAATGTGRNIQYF.

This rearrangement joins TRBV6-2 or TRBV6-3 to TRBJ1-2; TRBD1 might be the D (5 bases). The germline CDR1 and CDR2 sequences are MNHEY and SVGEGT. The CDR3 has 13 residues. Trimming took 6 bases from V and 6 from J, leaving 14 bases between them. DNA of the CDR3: TGTGCCAGCAGCGACGTCCGGGGGGATGGCTACACCTTC. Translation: CASSDVRGDGYTF.

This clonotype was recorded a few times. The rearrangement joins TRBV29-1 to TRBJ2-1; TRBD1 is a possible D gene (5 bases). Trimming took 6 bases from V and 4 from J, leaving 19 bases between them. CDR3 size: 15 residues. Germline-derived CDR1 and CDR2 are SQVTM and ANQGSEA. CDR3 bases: TGCAGCGTGTGGACCGCAGGGCTGGGGTACAATGAGCAGTTCTTC. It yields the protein CSVWTAGLGYNEQFF.

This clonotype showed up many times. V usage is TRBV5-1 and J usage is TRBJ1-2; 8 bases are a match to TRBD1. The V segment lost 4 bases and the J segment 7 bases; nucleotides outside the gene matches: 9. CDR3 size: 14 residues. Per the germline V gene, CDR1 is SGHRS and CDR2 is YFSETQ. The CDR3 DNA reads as TGCGCCAGCAGCATATTCCAGGGGGCTCTTGGCTACACCTTC. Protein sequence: CASSIFQGALGYTF.

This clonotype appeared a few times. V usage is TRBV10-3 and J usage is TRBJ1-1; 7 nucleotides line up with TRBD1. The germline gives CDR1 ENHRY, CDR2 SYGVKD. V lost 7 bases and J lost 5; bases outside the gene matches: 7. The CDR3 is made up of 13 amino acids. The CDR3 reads CAITSDRVTEAFF. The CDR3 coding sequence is TGTGCCATCACCTCAGACAGGGTTACTGAAGCTTTCTTT.

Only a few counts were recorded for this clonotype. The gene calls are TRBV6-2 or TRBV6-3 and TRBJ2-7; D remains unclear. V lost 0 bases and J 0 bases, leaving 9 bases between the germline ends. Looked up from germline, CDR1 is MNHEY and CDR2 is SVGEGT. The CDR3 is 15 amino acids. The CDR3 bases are TGTGCCAGCAGTTACTCGGCGCAGACCTCCTACGAGCAGTACTTC. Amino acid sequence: CASSYSAQTSYEQYF.